This T cell receptor beta chain comes out of a study of blood T cell repertoires in COVID-19. Turning to the study itself: Acute and convalescent COVID-19 specimens originated in the United States, Italy and Spain. From T cells, B-cell-depleted T cells, or PBMCs came the material, which was cDNA or gDNA.

The CDR3 spans 14 residues. From germline, CDR1 is SEHNR and CDR2 FQNEAQ (reference sequence). V was trimmed by 11 bases and J by 0 bases, leaving 14 bases between them. Original processing methods: It was from reference gene primer amplification that nucleated cell counts were estimated. Assay used: immunoSEQ multiplex PCR; TCRdb lists only in-frame clones, some missing. D and trimming were read from the DNA, whereas the V and J calls and clone size are those reported in that table. The sample includes 250,000 to 300,000 clones, more than 70% of them seen just once. Sequences were obtained from peripheral blood. The receptor comes from a man at least 80 years old with acute or convalescent COVID-19. J is TRBJ1-3 and V is TRBV7-9, with D unclear. CDR3 in amino acids: CAGNSENSGNTIYF. The CDR3 DNA follows: TGTGCCGGAAACTCGGAGAACTCTGGAAACACCATATATTTT.